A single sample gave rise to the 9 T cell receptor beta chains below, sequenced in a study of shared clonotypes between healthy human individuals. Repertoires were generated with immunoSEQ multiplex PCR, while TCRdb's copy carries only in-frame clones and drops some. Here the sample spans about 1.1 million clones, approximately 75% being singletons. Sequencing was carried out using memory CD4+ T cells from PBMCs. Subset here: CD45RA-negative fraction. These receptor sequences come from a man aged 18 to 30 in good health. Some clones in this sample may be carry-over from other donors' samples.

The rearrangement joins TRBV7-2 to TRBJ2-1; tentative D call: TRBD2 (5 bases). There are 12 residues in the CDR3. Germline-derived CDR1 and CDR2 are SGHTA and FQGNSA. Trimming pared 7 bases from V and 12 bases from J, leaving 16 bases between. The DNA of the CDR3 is TGTGCCAGCAAATCGGGGTACGTATCGCAGTTCTTC. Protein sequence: CASKSGYVSQFF.

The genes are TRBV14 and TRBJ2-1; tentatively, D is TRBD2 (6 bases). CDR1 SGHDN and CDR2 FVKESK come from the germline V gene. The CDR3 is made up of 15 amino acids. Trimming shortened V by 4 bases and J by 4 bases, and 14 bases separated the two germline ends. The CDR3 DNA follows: TGTGCCAGCAGCCGTCAGCGGGTCCTATACAATGAGCAGTTCTTC. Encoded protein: CASSRQRVLYNEQFF. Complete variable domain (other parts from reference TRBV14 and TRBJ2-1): EAGVTQFPSHSVIEKGQTVTLRCDPISGHDNLYWYRRVMGKEIKFLLHFVKESKQDESGMPNNRFLAERTGGTYSTLKVQPAELEDSGVYFCASSRQRVLYNEQFFGPGTRLTVL.

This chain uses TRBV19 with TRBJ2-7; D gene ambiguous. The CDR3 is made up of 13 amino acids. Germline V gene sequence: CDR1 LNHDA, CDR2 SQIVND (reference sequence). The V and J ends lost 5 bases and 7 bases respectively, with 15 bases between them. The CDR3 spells CASSLNSQTEQYF. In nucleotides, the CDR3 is TGTGCCAGTAGTCTTAACTCCCAGACTGAGCAGTACTTC.

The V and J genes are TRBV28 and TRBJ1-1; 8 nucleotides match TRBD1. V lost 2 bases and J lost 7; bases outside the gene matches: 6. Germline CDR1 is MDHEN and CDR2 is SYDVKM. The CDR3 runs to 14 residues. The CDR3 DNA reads TGTGCCAGCAGTTTACAGGGGGCCCTGCGTGAAGCTTTCTTT. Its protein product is CASSLQGALREAFF.

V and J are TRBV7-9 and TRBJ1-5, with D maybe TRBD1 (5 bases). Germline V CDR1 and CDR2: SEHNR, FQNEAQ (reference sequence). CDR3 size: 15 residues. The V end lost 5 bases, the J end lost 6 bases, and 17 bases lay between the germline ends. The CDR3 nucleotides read TGTGCCAGCAGCCGGGGGGACGGCACAGGTCAGCCCCAGCATTTT. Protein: CASSRGDGTGQPQHF.

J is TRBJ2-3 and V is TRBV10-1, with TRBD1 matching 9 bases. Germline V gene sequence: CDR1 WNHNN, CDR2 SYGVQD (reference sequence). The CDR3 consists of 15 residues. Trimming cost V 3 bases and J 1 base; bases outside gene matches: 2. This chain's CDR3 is CASSDRDRGTDTQYF. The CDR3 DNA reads TGCGCCAGCAGTGACCGGGACAGGGGCACAGATACGCAGTATTTT.

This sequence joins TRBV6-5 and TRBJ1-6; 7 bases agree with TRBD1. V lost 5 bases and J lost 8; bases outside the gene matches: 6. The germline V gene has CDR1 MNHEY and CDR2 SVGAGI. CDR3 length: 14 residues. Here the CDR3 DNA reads TGTGCCAGCAGTCGAGATACAGGGGATTCACCCCTCCACTTT. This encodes CASSRDTGDSPLHF.

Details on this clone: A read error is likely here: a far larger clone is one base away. CDR3 in DNA: TGTGCCAGCAGCGCCGGACTAGCGGGAGTCTACGAGCAGTACTTC. This codes for CASSAGLAGVYEQYF. The rearrangement joins TRBV2 to TRBJ2-7, with 13 bases aligning to TRBD2. Trimming took 6 bases from V and 3 from J; bases not matched to a gene: 5. CDR1 and CDR2 from the germline V gene are SNHLY and FYNNEI. The CDR3 is 15 amino acids.

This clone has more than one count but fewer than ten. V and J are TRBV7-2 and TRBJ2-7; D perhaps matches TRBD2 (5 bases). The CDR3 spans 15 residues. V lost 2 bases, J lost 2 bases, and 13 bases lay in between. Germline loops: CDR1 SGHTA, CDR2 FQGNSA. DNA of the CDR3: TGTGCCAGCAGCTTATTTCCCGGGATCCCCTACGAGCAGTACTTC. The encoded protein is CASSLFPGIPYEQYF.